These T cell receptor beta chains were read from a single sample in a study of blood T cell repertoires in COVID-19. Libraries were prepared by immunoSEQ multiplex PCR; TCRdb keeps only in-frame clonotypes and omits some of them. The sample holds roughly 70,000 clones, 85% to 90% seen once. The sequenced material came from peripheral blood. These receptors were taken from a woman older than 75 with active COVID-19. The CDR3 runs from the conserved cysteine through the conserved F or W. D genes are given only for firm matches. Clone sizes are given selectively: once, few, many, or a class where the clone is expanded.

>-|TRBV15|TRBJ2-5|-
TGTGCCACCAGCACCGAAGAGGGTTCAGCGGAGACCCAGTACTTC
CATSTEEGSAETQYF
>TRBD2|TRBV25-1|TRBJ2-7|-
TGTGCCAGCAGCCCCTCCAGCGGGATCGACGAGCAGTACTTC
CASSPSSGIDEQYF
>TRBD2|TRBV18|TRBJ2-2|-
TGTGCCAGCTCACCCAGCGGGGACCGGGGGTACACCGGGGAGCTGTTTTTT
CASSPSGDRGYTGELFF
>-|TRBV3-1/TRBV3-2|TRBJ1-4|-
TGTGCCAGCAGCCAAGAGGGGGGAAAACTGTTTTTT
CASSQEGGKLFF
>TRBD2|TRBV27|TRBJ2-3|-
TGTGCCAGCAGTTTGACTAGCGGGAGTGGAGATACGCAGTATTTT
CASSLTSGSGDTQYF
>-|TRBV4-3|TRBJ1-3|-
TGCGCCAGCAGCCAATACAGCAGCTCTGGAAACACCATATATTTT
CASSQYSSSGNTIYF
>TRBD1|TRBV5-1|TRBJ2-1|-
TGCGCCAGCAGCCCAGGGGGAGCACCCACCTACAATGAGCAGTTCTTC
CASSPGGAPTYNEQFF
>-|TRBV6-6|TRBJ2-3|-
TGTGCCAGCAGTTTCTTTTTGGACAGTTCCACAGATACGCAGTATTTT
CASSFFLDSSTDTQYF
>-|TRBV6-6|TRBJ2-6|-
TGTGCCAGCAGTCCCCGGCGACAGGTCACATCTGGGGCCAACGTCCTGACTTTC
CASSPRRQVTSGANVLTF
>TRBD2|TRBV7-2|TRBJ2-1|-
TGTGCCAGCAGCCCCTTTAGCGGGACACACAATGAGCAGTTCTTC
CASSPFSGTHNEQFF
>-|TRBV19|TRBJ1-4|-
TGTGCCAGTAGTATAGGCAGGGCTGCCGAAAAACTGTTTTTT
CASSIGRAAEKLFF
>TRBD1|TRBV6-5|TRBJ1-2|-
TGTGCCAGCAGTTTTTCCCCGGGACAGGGGTACGGTGGCTACACCTTC
CASSFSPGQGYGGYTF
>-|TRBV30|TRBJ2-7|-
TGTGCCTGGAGATATAGCAACTACTACGAGCAGTACTTC
CAWRYSNYYEQYF
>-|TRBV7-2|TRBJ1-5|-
TGTGCCAGCAGCTTACACGCTCAGGAGCCCCAGCATTTT
CASSLHAQEPQHF
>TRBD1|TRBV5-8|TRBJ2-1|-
TGTGCCAGCAGCCCACCACCACAGGGGTTCTCCTACAATGAGCAGTTCTTC
CASSPPPQGFSYNEQFF
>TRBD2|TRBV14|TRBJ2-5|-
TGTGCCAGCAGCGACAGCGGGGGCGTGACCCAGTACTTC
CASSDSGGVTQYF
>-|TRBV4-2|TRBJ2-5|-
TGTGCCAGCAGCCACCTAGTGGGAGTCCAGGAGACCCAGTACTTC
CASSHLVGVQETQYF
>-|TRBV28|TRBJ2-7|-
TGTGCCAGCAGTTTAGCGGGTAACGAGCAGTACTTC
CASSLAGNEQYF
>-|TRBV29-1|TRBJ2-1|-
TGCAGCGTTGAAGGGGATAGCGGAAACAATGAGCAGTTCTTC
CSVEGDSGNNEQFF
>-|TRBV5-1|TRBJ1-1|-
TGCGCCAGCAGCCTACAGCTGAACACTGAAGCTTTCTTT
CASSLQLNTEAFF
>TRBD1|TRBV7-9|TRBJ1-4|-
TGTGCCAGCAGCTACAGGGGAACAACTAATGAAAAACTGTTTTTT
CASSYRGTTNEKLFF
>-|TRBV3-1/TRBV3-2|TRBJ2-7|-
TGTGCCAGCAGCTTACGAGGGGGTTCCTACGAGCAGTACTTC
CASSLRGGSYEQYF
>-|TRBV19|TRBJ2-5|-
TGTGCCAGTAGTATAGGAGGCAGCCAAGAGACCCAGTACTTC
CASSIGGSQETQYF
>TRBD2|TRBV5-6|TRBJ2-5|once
TGTGCCAGCAGCTTGGTCACTAGCGGGAGTAGGGAGACCCAGTACTTC
CASSLVTSGSRETQYF
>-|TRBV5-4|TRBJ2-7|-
TGTGCCAGCAGCTTGGAGGCAGGCCCCCTCTACGAGCAGTACTTC
CASSLEAGPLYEQYF
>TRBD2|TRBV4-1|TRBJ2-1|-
TGCGCCAGCAGCCAAGGGACTAGCGGGAGGGCTAGGACTGAGCAGTTCTTC
CASSQGTSGRARTEQFF
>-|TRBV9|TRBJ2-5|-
TGTGCCAGCAGCGTCCGAGGACTGGTCCAAGAGACCCAGTACTTC
CASSVRGLVQETQYF
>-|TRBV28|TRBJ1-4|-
TGTGCCAGTAAGGGGCGGGGAAGGCCTAATGAAAAACTGTTTTTT
CASKGRGRPNEKLFF
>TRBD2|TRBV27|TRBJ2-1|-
TGTGCCAGCAGTACCGAGCTAGCGGGCCCGGTCTACAATGAGCAGTTCTTC
CASSTELAGPVYNEQFF